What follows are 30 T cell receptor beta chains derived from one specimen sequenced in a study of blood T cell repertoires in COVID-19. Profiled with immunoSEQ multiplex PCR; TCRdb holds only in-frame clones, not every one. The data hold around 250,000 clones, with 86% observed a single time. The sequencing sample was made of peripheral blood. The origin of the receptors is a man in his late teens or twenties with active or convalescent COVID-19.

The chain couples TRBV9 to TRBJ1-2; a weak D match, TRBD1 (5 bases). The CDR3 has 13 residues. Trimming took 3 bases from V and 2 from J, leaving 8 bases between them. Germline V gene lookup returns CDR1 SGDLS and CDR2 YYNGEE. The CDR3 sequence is CASSASGNYGYTF. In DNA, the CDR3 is TGTGCCAGCAGCGCGTCAGGGAACTATGGCTACACCTTC.

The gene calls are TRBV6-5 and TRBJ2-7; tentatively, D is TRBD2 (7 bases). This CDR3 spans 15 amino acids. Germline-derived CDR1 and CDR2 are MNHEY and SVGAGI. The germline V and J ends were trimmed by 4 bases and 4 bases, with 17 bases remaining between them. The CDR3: CASSSHRGGTYEQYF. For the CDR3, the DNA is TGTGCCAGCAGTTCCCATAGGGGGGGTACGTACGAGCAGTACTTC.

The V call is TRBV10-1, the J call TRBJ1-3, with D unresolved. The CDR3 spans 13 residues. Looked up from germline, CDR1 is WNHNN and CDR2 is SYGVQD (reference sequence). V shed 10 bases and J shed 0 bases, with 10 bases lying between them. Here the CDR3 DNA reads TGCGCCACCTTACTCCTCTCTGGAAACACCATATATTTT. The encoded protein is CATLLLSGNTIYF.

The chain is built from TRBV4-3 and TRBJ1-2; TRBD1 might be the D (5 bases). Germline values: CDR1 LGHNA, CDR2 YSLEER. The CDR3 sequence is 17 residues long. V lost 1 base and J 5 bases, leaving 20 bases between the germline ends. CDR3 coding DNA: TGCGCCAGCAGCCAAGTGGGGCAATCGGGCACGCCTTATGGCTACACCTTC. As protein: CASSQVGQSGTPYGYTF.

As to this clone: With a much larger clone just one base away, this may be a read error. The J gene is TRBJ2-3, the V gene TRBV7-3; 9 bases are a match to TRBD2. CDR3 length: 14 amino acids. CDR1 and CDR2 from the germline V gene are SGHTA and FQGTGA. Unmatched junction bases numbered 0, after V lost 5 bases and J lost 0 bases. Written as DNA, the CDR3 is TGTGCCAGCAGCACTAGCGGGAGCACAGATACGCAGTATTTT. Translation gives CASSTSGSTDTQYF.

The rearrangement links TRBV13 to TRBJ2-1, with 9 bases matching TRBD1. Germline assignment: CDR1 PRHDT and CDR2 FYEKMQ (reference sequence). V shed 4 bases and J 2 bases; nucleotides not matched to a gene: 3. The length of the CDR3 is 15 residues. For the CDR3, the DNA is TGTGCCAGCAGCTCAGGGACAGGGACCTACAATGAGCAGTTCTTC. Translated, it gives CASSSGTGTYNEQFF. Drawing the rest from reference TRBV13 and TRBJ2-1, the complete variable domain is AAGVIQSPRHLIKEKRETATLKCYPIPRHDTVYWYQQGPGQDPQFLISFYEKMQSDKGSIPDRFSAQQFSDYHSELNMSSLELGDSALYFCASSSGTGTYNEQFFGPGTRLTVL.

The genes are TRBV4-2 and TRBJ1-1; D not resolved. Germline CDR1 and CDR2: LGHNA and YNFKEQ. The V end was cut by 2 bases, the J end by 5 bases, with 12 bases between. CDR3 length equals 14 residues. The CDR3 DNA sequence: TGTGCCAGCAGCCAATCGGACGGGGAGACTGAAGCTTTCTTT. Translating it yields CASSQSDGETEAFF.

CDR3 sequence reads: CASSLGGPDTGELFF. CDR3 DNA: TGTGCCAGCAGCCTCGGGGGGCCCGACACCGGGGAGCTGTTTTTT. V gene TRBV3-1 (or the pseudogene TRBV3-2) combines with J gene TRBJ2-2, with D tentatively TRBD2 (7 bases). Germline V gene data show CDR1 as LGHDT and CDR2 as YNNKEL (reference sequence). CDR3 length equals 15 residues. Between the trimmed V and J ends, which lost 4 bases and 3 bases, there was a span of 12 bases.

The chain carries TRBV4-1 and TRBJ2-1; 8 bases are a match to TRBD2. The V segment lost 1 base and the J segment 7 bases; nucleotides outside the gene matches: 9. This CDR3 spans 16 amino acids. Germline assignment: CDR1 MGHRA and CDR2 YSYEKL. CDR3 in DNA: TGCGCCAGCAGCCAAGTCCGAGCGGGGGCACCGAATGAGCAGTTCTTC. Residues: CASSQVRAGAPNEQFF.

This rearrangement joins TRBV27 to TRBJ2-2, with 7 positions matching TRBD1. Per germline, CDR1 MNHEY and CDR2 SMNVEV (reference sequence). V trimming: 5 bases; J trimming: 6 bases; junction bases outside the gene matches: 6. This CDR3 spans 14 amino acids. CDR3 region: CASSPQGVAGELFF. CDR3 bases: TGTGCCAGCAGTCCTCAGGGGGTGGCCGGGGAGCTGTTTTTT.

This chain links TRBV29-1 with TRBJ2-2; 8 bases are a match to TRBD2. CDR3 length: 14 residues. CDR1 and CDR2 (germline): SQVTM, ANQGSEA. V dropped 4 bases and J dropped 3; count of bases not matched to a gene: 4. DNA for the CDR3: TGCAGCGTTGTATCGGGGGGGTACACCGGGGAGCTGTTTTTT. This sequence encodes CSVVSGGYTGELFF.

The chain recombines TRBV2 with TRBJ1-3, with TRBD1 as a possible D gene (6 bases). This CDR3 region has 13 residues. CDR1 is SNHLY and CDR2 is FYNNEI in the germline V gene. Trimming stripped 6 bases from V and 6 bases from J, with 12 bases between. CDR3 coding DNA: TGTGCCAGCAGACTACAGGGCATAAACACCATATATTTT. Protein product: CASRLQGINTIYF.

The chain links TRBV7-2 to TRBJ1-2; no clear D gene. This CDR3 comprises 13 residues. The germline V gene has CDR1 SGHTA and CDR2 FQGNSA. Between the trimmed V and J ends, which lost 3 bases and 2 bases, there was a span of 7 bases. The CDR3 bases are TGTGCCAGCAGCTTCGGAGGGAACTATGGCTACACCTTC. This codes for CASSFGGNYGYTF.

CDR3 DNA sequence: TGTGCCAGCAGTCGGACTAGCGGTGACGAGCAGTACTTC. It is translated as CASSRTSGDEQYF. The chain joins TRBV6-5 to TRBJ2-7; 10 bases match TRBD2. Germline CDR1 and CDR2: MNHEY and SVGAGI. The CDR3 has 13 residues. Trimming at V came to 5 bases and at J to 5 bases, leaving 3 bases not matched to a gene.

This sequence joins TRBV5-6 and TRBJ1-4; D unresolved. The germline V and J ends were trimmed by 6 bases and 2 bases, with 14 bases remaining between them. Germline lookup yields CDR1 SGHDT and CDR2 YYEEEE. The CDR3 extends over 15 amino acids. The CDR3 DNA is TGTGCCAGCAATCGAGGCGGGTGGACTAATGAAAAACTGTTTTTT. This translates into CASNRGGWTNEKLFF.

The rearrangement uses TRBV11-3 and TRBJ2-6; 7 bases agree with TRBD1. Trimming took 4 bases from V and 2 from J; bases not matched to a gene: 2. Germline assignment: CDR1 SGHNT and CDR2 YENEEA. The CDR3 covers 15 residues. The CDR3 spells CASSSTGTGANVLTF. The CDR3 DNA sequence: TGTGCCAGCAGCTCGACAGGGACTGGGGCCAACGTCCTGACTTTC.

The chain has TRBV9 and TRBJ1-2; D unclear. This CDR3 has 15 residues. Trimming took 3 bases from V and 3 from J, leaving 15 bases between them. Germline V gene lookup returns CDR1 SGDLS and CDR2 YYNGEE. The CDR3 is CASSGYRSFYYGYTF. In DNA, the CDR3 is TGTGCCAGCAGCGGATACAGATCTTTCTACTATGGCTACACCTTC.

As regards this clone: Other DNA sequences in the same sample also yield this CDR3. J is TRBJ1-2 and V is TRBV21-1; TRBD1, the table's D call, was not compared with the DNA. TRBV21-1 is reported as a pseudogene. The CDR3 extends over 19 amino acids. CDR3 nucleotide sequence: TGTGCCAGCAGCAAAGCCCACAGGGGGCCGAACCATGCTAACTATGGCTACACCTTC. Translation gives CASSKAHRGPNHANYGYTF.

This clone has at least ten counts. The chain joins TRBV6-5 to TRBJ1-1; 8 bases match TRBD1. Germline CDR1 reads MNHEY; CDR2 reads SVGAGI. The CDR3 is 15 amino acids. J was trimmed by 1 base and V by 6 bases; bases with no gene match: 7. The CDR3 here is CASSQDRAGNTEAFF. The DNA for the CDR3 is TGTGCCAGCAGCCAGGACAGGGCCGGGAACACTGAAGCTTTCTTT.

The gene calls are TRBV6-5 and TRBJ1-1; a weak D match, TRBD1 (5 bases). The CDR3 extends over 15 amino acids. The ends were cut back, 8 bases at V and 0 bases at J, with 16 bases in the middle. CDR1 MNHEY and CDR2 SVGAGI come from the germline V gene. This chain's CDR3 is CASSLRGTVNTEAFF. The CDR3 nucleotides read TGTGCCAGCTCCCTGCGCGGGACGGTGAACACTGAAGCTTTCTTT.

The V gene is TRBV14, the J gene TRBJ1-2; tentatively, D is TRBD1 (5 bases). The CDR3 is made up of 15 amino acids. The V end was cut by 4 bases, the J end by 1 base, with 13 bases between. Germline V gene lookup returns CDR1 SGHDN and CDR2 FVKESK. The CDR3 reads CASSRTTEINYGYTF. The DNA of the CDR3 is TGTGCCAGCAGCCGGACGACAGAGATTAACTATGGCTACACCTTC.

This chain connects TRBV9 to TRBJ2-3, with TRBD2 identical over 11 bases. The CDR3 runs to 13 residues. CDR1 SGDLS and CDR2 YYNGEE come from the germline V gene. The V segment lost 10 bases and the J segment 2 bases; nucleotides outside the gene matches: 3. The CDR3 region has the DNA TGTGCCTCTAGCGGGGGGTTCACAGATACGCAGTATTTT. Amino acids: CASSGGFTDTQYF.

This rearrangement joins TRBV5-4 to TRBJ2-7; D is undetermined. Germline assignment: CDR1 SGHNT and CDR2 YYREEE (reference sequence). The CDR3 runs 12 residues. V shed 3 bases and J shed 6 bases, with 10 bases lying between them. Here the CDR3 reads CASSSQRGEQYF. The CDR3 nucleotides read TGTGCCAGCAGCTCTCAACGAGGCGAGCAGTACTTC.

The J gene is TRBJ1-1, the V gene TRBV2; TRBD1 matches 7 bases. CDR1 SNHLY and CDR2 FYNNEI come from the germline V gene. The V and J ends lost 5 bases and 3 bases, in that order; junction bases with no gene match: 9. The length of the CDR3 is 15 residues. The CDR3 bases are TGTGCCAGCAGTCTCAATCAGGGGGTTTACACTGAAGCTTTCTTT. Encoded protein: CASSLNQGVYTEAFF.

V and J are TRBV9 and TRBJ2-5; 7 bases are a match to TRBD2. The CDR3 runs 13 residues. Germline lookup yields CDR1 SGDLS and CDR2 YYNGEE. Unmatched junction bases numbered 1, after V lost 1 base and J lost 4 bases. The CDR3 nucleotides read TGTGCCAGCAGCGTATGGGAGGGAGAGACCCAGTACTTC. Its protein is CASSVWEGETQYF. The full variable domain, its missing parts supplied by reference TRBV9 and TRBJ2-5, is DSGVTQTPKHLITATGQRVTLRCSPRSGDLSVYWYQQSLDQGLQFLIQYYNGEERAKGNILERFSAQQFPDLHSELNLSSLELGDSALYFCASSVWEGETQYFGPGTRLLVL.

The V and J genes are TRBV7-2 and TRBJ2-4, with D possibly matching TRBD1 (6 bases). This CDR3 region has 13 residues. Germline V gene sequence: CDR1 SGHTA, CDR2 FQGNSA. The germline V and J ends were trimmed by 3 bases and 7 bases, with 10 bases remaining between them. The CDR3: CASSFTRGNIQYF. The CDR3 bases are TGTGCCAGCAGCTTCACTAGGGGGAACATTCAGTACTTC.

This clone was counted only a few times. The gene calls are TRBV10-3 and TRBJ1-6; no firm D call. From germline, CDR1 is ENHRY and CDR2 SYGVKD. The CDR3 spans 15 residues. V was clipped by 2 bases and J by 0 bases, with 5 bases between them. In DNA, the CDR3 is TGTGCCATCAGTGAGGGGAGCTCCTATAATTCACCCCTCCACTTT. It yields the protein CAISEGSSYNSPLHF.

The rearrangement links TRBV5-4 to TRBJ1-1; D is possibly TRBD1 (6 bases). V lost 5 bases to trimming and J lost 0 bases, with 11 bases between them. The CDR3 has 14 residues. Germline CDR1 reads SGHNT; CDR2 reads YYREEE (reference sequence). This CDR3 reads CASREDRMNTEAFF. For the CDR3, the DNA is TGTGCCAGCAGAGAGGACAGAATGAACACTGAAGCTTTCTTT.

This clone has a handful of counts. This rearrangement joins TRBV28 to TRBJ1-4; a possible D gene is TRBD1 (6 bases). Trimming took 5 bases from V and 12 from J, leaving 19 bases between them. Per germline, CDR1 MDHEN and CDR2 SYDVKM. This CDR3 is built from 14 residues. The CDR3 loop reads CASSPGQSPGELFF. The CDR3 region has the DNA TGTGCCAGCAGTCCCGGACAGAGCCCTGGGGAACTGTTTTTT.

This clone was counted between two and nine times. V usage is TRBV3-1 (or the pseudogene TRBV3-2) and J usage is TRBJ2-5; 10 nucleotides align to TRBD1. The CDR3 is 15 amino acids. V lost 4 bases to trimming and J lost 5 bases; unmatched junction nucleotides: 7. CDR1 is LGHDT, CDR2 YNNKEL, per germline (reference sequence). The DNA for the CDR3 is TGTGCCAGCAGCCCTGACAGGGGGCAGGGGGAGACCCAGTACTTC. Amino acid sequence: CASSPDRGQGETQYF.